This T cell receptor beta chain was recorded in a study of blood T cell repertoires in COVID-19. Background on the study: Sites across the United States, Italy and Spain contributed samples from acute and convalescent COVID-19.

Per the original data handling: By means of reference gene primer amplification, nucleated cell counts were estimated. Sequencing used immunoSEQ multiplex PCR; TCRdb keeps in-frame clones, though not all of them. That table gives V, J and clone size, and the DNA gave D and trimming. The sample lists around 160,000 clones, just under 85% seen once, with about 3% in the top ten. The sequence came from a woman in her thirties or forties with active or convalescent COVID-19. Sequenced sample: peripheral blood.

The CDR3 here is CASSQDHRQGQGYTF. CDR3 in DNA: TGCGCCAGCAGCCAAGATCATCGACAGGGCCAAGGCTACACCTTC. The chain uses TRBV4-1 and TRBJ1-2; TRBD1 agrees at 7 bases. Germline CDR1 and CDR2: MGHRA and YSYEKL. This CDR3 comprises 15 residues. Unmatched junction bases numbered 9, after V lost 0 bases and J lost 8 bases.